This TCR beta chain appears in the sequencing data of a study of T cells in Graves' hyperthyroidism and ophthalmopathy. In the study overall: Before any treatment, at initial diagnosis, peripheral blood was collected.

Germline assignment: CDR1 MNHNS and CDR2 SASEGT. There are 16 residues in the CDR3. The J segment lost 2 bases and the V segment lost 5 bases, leaving 9 bases of the junction unmatched. Uncontrolled infection, other autoimmune disease, pregnancy or lactation led to exclusion. The PBMCs had their origin in less than 13 ml of fresh peripheral blood. Amplification of TCR beta CDR3 regions used RNA as the template. A set of HTBI primers served as the primers for a first-round RT-PCR of the TCR CDR3. TCRdb re-called the multiplex PCR reads through MiXCR, storing one row per CDR3 protein. The sample yields hundreds of thousands of distinct CDR3 sequences, over 35% seen once.

The chain is built from TRBV6-1 and TRBJ1-5, with 7 bases fitting TRBD1. The material sequenced was blood. This sequence originates from a man younger than 35 with Graves' hyperthyroidism. The CDR3 is CASSIQGRVRNQPQHF. For the CDR3, the DNA is TGTGCCAGCAGTATACAGGGGAGGGTGCGCAATCAGCCCCAGCATTTT.